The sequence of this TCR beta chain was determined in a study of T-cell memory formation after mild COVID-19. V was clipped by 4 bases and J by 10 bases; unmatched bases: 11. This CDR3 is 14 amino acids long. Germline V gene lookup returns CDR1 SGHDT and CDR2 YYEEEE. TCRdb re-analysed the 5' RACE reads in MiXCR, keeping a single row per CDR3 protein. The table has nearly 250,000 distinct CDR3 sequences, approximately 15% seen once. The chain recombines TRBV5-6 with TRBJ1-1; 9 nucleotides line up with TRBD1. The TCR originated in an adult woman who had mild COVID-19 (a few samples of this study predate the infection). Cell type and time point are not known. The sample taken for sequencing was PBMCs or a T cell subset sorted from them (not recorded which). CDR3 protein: CASSKQGAYFVAFF. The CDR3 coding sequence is TGTGCCAGCAGCAAACAGGGGGCGTATTTTGTAGCTTTCTTT.